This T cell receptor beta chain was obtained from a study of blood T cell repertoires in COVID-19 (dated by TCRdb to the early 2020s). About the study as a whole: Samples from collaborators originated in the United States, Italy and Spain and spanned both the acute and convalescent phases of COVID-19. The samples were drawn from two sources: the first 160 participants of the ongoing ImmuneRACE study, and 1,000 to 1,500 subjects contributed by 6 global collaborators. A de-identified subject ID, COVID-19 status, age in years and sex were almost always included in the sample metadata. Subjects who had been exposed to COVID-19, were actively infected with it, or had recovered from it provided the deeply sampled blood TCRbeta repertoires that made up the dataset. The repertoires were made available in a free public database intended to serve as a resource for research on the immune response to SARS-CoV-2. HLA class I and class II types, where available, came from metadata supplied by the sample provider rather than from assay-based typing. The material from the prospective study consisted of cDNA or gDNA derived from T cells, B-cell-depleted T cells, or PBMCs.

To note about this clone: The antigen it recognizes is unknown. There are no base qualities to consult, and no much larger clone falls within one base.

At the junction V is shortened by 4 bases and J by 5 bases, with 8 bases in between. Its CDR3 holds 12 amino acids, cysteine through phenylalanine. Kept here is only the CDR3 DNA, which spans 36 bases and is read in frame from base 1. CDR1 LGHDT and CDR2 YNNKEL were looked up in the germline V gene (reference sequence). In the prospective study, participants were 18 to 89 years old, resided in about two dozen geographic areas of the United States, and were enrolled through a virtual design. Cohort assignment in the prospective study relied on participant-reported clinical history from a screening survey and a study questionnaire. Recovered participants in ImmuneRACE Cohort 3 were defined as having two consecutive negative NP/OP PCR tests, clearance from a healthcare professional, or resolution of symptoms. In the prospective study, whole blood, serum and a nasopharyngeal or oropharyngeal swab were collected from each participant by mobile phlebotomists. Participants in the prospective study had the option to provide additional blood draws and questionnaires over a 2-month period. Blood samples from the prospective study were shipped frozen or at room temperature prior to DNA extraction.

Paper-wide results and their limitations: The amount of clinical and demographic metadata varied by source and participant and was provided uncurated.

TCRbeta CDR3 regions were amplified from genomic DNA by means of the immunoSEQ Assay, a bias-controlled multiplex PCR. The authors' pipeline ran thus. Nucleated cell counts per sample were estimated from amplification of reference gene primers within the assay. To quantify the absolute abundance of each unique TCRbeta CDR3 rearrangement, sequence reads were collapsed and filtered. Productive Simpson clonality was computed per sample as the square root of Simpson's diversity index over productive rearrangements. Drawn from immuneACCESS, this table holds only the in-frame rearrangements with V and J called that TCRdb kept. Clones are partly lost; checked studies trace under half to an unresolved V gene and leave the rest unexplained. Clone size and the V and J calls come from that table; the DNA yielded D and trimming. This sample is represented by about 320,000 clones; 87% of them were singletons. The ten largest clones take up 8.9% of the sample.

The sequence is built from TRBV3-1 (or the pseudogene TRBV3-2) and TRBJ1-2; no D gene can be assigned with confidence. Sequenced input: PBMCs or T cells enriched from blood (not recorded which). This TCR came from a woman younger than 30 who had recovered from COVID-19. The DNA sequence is TGTGCCAGCAGCCTACAAGATTATGGCTACACCTTC. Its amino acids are CASSLQDYGYTF.